This T cell receptor beta chain was recovered during a study of beta chain features in type 1 diabetes. Background on the study: Under 140,000,000 sorted cells were examined across all samples.

Notes on this clone: Antigen: not known.

Study-wide results and caveats: Fewer insertions but more deletions were seen at VDJ junctions in type 1 diabetes patients. Naive, central memory and regulatory TCRB repertoires appeared more similar among patients than healthy donors. TCRB CDR3s from Type 1 diabetes patients were moderately but significantly shorter in all four CD4+ subsets.

Of the isolated RNA, all was reverse transcribed, and so the sequenced material was expressed TCRB transcripts. Survey-depth immunoSEQ sequencing was used for stem cell-like memory T cells. This table comes from immunoSEQ multiplex PCR, and its TCRdb copy is limited to in-frame clones, with some not included. The sample lists over 25,000 clones; under 50% were seen once. The sequence came from a man aged 25 to 40 with type 1 diabetes. The specimen was stem cell memory CD4+ T cells from blood.

In DNA, the CDR3 is TGTGCCAGCAGCTCCGGGACAGGGTCCTACGAGCAGTACTTC. Amino acid sequence: CASSSGTGSYEQYF. The rearrangement uses TRBV7-9 and TRBJ2-7; TRBD1 aligns across 9 bases. V was clipped by 4 bases and J by 1 base; unmatched bases: 2. Germline V gene data show CDR1 as SEHNR and CDR2 as FQNEAQ (reference sequence). The CDR3 has 14 amino acids.